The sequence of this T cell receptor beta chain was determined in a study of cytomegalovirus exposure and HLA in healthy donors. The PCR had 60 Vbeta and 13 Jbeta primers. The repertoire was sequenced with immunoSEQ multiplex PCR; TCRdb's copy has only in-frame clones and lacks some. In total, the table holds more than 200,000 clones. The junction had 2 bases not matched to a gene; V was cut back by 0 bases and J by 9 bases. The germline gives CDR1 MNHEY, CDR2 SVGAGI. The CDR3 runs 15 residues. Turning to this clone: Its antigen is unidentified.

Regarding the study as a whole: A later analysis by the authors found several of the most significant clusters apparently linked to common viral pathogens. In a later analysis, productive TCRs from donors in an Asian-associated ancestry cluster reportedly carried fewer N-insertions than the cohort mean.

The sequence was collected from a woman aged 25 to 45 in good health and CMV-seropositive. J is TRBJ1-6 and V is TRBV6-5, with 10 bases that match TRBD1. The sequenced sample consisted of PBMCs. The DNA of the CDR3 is TGTGCCAGCAGTTACTCGGGACAGGGGACTTCACCCCTCCACTTT. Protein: CASSYSGQGTSPLHF.